This entry concerns a single T cell receptor (beta chain). Sequenced by immunoSEQ multiplex PCR; TCRdb stores in-frame clones only, minus some. The sample carries over 200,000 clones, approximately 84% recorded once. This entry belongs to a study of blood T cell repertoires in COVID-19. Study summary: In each case, the material was cDNA or gDNA derived from T cells, B-cell-depleted T cells, or PBMCs.

Participant reports of clinical history set cohort assignment. For recovered donors of Cohort 3, there were two negative PCRs, clearance, or symptom resolution. V lost 6 bases and J 8 bases, leaving 14 bases between the germline ends. Germline values: CDR1 LNHDA, CDR2 SQIVND (reference sequence). The CDR3 is 14 amino acids. The chain combines TRBV19 with TRBJ1-6; weak D call: TRBD1 (5 bases). The clonotype comes from a man aged 55 to 70 who had recovered from COVID-19. Material: PBMCs or T cells enriched from blood (not recorded which). For the CDR3, the DNA is TGTGCCAGTAGCAGTGGAGCAGGGTATTCACCCCTCCACTTT. Translated: CASSSGAGYSPLHF.